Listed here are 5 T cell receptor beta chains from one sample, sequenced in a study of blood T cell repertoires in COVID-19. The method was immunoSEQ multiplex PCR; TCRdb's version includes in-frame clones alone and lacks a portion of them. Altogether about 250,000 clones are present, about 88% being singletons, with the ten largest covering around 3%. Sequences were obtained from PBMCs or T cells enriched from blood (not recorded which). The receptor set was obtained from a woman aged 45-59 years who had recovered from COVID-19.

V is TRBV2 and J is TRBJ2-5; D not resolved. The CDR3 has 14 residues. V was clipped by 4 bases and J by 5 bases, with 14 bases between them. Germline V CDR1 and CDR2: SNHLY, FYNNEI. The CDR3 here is CASSGRVRLETQYF. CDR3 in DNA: TGTGCCAGCAGTGGCCGGGTACGATTGGAGACCCAGTACTTC.

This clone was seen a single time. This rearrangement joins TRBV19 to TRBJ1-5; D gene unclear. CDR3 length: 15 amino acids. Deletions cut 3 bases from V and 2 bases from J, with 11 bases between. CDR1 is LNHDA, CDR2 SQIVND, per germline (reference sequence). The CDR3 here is CASSMNGRGNQPQHF. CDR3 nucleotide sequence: TGTGCCAGTAGTATGAACGGGCGGGGCAATCAGCCCCAGCATTTT.

Here the CDR3 reads CATSEQSSYNEQFF. The CDR3 DNA reads TGTGCCACCAGTGAACAGAGCTCCTACAATGAGCAGTTCTTC. The chain recombines TRBV24-1 with TRBJ2-1, with D uncertain. The germline V gene encodes CDR1 KGHDR and CDR2 SFDVKD. CDR3 size: 14 residues. Trimming took off 4 bases at V and 0 bases at J, with 6 bases between the two ends.

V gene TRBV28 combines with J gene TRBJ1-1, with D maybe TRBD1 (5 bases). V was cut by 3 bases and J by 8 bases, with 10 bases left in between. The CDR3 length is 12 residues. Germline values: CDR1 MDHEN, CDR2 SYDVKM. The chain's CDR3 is CASSFPGLEAFF. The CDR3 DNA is TGTGCCAGCAGTTTCCCGGGACTCGAAGCTTTCTTT.

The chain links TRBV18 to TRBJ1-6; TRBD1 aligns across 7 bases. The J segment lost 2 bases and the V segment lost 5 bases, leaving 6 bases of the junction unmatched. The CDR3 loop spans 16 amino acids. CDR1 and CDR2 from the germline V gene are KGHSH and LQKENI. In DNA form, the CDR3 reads TGTGCCAGCTCATACGACAGGGACGCCTATAATTCACCCCTCCACTTT. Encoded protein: CASSYDRDAYNSPLHF.